This TCR beta chain emerged from a study of T cells expressing NK-cell markers (dated by TCRdb to 2018 to 2020). Notes on the research overall: Three sorted T-cell subsets (CD3+CD56+NKG2C+, CD3+CD56+NKG2C- and CD3+CD56-NKG2C+) from about 8 donors had their TCR beta-chain repertoires profiled. Of the eight sequenced donors, seven were found to be HCMV-seropositive and one was found to be HCMV-seronegative. The study sequenced eight donors, all healthy volunteers chosen at random: three men and five women. Sequencing of the libraries produced 2 x 150 bp reads on Illumina HiSeq 2000/2500, MiSeq or NextSeq.

This sample was sequenced with an Illumina HiSeq 2000. 5'RACE template switching, by which a universal primer site and unique molecular identifiers were added, was used to make TCR beta cDNA libraries. Synthesis of cDNA was primed from the TCR beta constant segment and was followed by two consecutive PCR amplification steps. Under the source paper's analysis protocol: MIGEC was used to demultiplex reads and group the reads by UMI, and MiTCR was used to assemble and quantify clonotypes. Only TCR cDNA sequences supported by at least two reads were kept to exclude erroneous sequences. The tcR package was used for downstream repertoire analysis, and clonotypes were matched across fractions by CDR3 nucleotide sequence plus V segment. VDJmatch was used to annotate antigen specificity against VDJdb, with one amino acid substitution in CDR3 allowed. TCRdb reanalyzed the reads, keeping one entry per CDR3 protein sequence and omitting DNA. TCRdb's processing, not the authors', yielded these V and J calls. The table for this sample records about 160,000 distinct CDR3 sequences. In total, the top ten clones hold about 18% of the sample.

Notes on this clonotype: It lacks a known antigen.

Overall study outcomes, separate from this receptor: In more than 5 donors, the dominant CD3+CD56+NKG2C+ clonotypes were found to rank among the top 10 CD8+ clonotypes and to make up about 1.0-7.5% of CD8+ T cells. Whether the expanded NKG2C-expressing T cell clones were specific for HCMV antigens was left unclear. Those dominant clonotypes were again the most abundant among CD3+CD56-NKG2C+ cells in four donors, at about 25-65%.

Spanning cysteine to phenylalanine, the CDR3 consists of 12 amino acids. The DNA sequence is not available. CDR1 SGHTA and CDR2 FQGTGA are derived from the germline V gene. A commercial ELISA kit detecting HCMV-specific IgG in serum was used to determine HCMV serostatus. Peripheral blood mononuclear cells were isolated from blood by Ficoll density gradient centrifugation. The source of this sequence is a woman aged 18-69 years in good health. The chain uses TRBV7-3 and TRBJ2-1. Material: blood T cells: a sorted CD56 or NKG2C T cell subset, CD4+ or CD8+ T cells, or bulk PBMC T cells (not recorded which). The CDR3 here reads CASSLTGPEQFF.